The present TCR beta chain was sequenced within a study of blood T cell repertoires in COVID-19. Method: immunoSEQ multiplex PCR; TCRdb's copy keeps in-frame clones and lacks some. The sample lists some 270,000 clones; approximately 85% were seen once. This clone was found once. With V trimmed by 5 bases and J by 1 base, 18 bases remained unmatched. This CDR3 has 19 amino acids. CDR1 SGHVS and CDR2 FQNEAQ come from the germline V gene. J is TRBJ2-3 and V is TRBV7-8; 7 nucleotides agree with TRBD1. This receptor was identified in a woman aged 25 to 39 who had recovered from COVID-19. Sequenced sample: PBMCs or T cells enriched from blood (not recorded which). The CDR3 here is CASSRMGKATGWGTDTQYF. CDR3 sequence (DNA): TGTGCCAGCAGCCGCATGGGGAAAGCGACAGGGTGGGGCACAGATACGCAGTATTTT. Drawing the rest from reference TRBV7-8 and TRBJ2-3, the complete variable domain is GAGVSQSPRYKVAKRGQDVALRCDPISGHVSLFWYQQALGQGPEFLTYFQNEAQLDKSGLPSDRFFAERPEGSVSTLKIQRTQQEDSAVYLCASSRMGKATGWGTDTQYFGPGTRLTVL.